The clone carrying this T cell receptor (beta chain) occurred once. Its antigen is not known. Profiling relied on immunoSEQ multiplex PCR, and the TCRdb table lists in-frame clones only, not all of them. The table records about 130,000 clones, about four fifths of them present only once. These data come from a study of a mutant IDH1 vaccine in newly diagnosed glioma. About the research overall: There were eight vaccinations for patients, given in weeks 1, 3, 5, 7, 11, 15, 19 and 23. Patients arrived already treated with radiotherapy, temozolomide, or both, most having had both.

Time point: week 11, during vaccination. With topical imiquimod, each dose of the vaccine consisted of 300 ug of mutant IDH1 20-mer peptide. CDR3 length: 16 amino acids. CDR1 and CDR2 (germline): SGHDT, YYEEEE. V was trimmed by 0 bases and J by 5 bases, leaving 17 bases between them. The TCR was taken from a man in his forties or fifties with glioma. The V gene is TRBV5-6, the J gene TRBJ1-1, with D maybe TRBD1 (5 bases). This specimen consisted of PBMCs, obtained from a glioma patient whose treatment included an IDH1 peptide vaccine. The CDR3: CASSLVGFWQGTEAFF. DNA for the CDR3: TGTGCCAGCAGCTTGGTGGGTTTTTGGCAGGGAACTGAAGCTTTCTTT.